This T cell receptor beta chain stems from a study of blood T cell repertoires in COVID-19. Across the whole study: From T cells, B-cell-depleted T cells, or PBMCs came the material, which was cDNA or gDNA.

Libraries were prepared by immunoSEQ multiplex PCR; TCRdb keeps only in-frame clonotypes and omits some of them. The sample has 230,000 or so clones; 90% are singletons. Followed over time, Seattle patients had been enrolled while infection was active. CDR3 size: 12 residues. CDR1 is SNHLY, CDR2 FYNNEI, per germline. Trimming took 6 bases from V and 2 from J, leaving 7 bases between them. The sample comprised peripheral blood. This chain joins TRBV2 and TRBJ1-2, with D possibly TRBD1 on 6 matching bases. The receptor comes from a woman in her fifties or sixties with COVID-19, enrolled during active disease. Written as DNA, the CDR3 is TGTGCCAGCAGAGGGGGAAACTATGGCTACACCTTC. Translation: CASRGGNYGYTF.